Presented here are 7 T cell receptor beta chains from one specimen sequenced in a study of shared clonotypes between healthy human individuals. Assay used: immunoSEQ multiplex PCR; TCRdb lists only in-frame clones, some missing. The sample consists of about 2.5 million clones, around 92% of them appearing once. The sample was naive CD4+ T cells from PBMCs. This sample's subset: CD45RA+ positively selected. The origin of the receptors is a man younger than 35 in good health. Some clones in this sample may be carry-over from other donors' samples.

This clone has a single count. The chain has TRBV11-2 and TRBJ2-5; D may match TRBD1 or TRBD2 (5 bases each). This CDR3 comprises 12 residues. V was pared by 5 bases and J by 12 bases, with 16 bases between. Per germline, CDR1 SGHAT and CDR2 FQNNGV. The CDR3 DNA reads as TGTGCCAGCAGCCGACCGGGGCCAGAGGAGTACTTC. It is translated as CASSRPGPEEYF.

Only a few counts were recorded for this clone. Other DNA sequences in this specimen translate into the identical CDR3. The chain joins TRBV9 to TRBJ1-2; 8 bases agree with TRBD1. From germline, CDR1 is SGDLS and CDR2 YYNGEE. CDR3 length: 13 amino acids. V shed 2 bases, J shed 4 bases, and the junction held 1 base outside the gene matches. The CDR3 coding sequence is TGTGCCAGCAGCGTTGGGACAGGCTATGGCTACACCTTC. Translating gives CASSVGTGYGYTF.

Regarding this clone: The same CDR3 arises from other DNA sequences in this sample as well. This sequence joins TRBV11-3 and TRBJ2-2; unclear D gene. CDR1 is SGHNT, CDR2 YENEEA, per germline. There are 12 residues in the CDR3. Trimming took 1 base from V and 6 from J, leaving 3 bases between them. CDR3 amino acids: CASSLGPGELFF. CDR3 in DNA: TGTGCCAGCAGCTTAGGCCCCGGGGAGCTGTTTTTT.

The rearrangement joins TRBV10-3 to TRBJ1-5, with TRBD1 matching 7 bases. Germline trimming cut 4 bases from V and 7 bases from J; bases unmatched to any gene: 13. CDR3 size: 16 residues. Germline lookup yields CDR1 ENHRY and CDR2 SYGVKD. In nucleotides, the CDR3 is TGTGCCATCAGTGGACAGGGACACAACCCACAACAGCCCCAGCATTTT. As protein: CAISGQGHNPQQPQHF.

The chain carries TRBV7-2 and TRBJ2-5, with 7 bases aligning to TRBD2. Unmatched junction bases numbered 7, after V lost 5 bases and J lost 4 bases. The CDR3 is 14 amino acids. CDR1 and CDR2 from the germline V gene are SGHTA and FQGNSA. The CDR3 sequence is CASSPGASGETQYF. The CDR3 DNA follows: TGTGCCAGCAGCCCCGGGGCTAGCGGAGAGACCCAGTACTTC.

V gene TRBV6-1 combines with J gene TRBJ2-1; D is unresolved. This CDR3 contains 15 residues. Germline V CDR1 and CDR2: MNHNS, SASEGT. Deletions cut 7 bases from V and 1 base from J, with 14 bases between. DNA for the CDR3: TGTGCCAGCACAGCGACTCTGAATTCCTACAATGAGCAGTTCTTC. As protein: CASTATLNSYNEQFF.

The chain joins TRBV28 to TRBJ1-6, with TRBD1 matching over 7 bases. Germline trimming cut 4 bases from V and 10 bases from J; bases unmatched to any gene: 7. The CDR3 consists of 14 residues. CDR1 MDHEN and CDR2 SYDVKM come from the germline V gene. Here the CDR3 reads CASSSQQGTSPLHF. In DNA form, the CDR3 reads TGTGCCAGCAGTTCTCAACAGGGGACGTCACCCCTCCACTTT.